A selection of T cell receptor beta chains follows, all from one sample in a study of beta chain features in type 1 diabetes. The assay was immunoSEQ multiplex PCR, and TCRdb's table has in-frame clones only and misses some. The table lists around 130,000 clones, around 10% of them singletons. The sample comprised central memory CD4+ T cells from blood. Receptor source: a man under 40 with type 1 diabetes. CDR3s include the opening cysteine and the closing phenylalanine or tryptophan. Fields, in order: J gene, V gene, clone size, D gene, CDR3 length, CDR3 DNA, CDR3 protein. A D gene is named only where the DNA matches it firmly. Expanded clones get a size class; other rows say once, few or many, or leave the size out.

J gene: TRBJ2-3; V gene: TRBV5-4; clone size: NA; D gene: NA; CDR3 length: 16; CDR3 DNA: TGTGCCAGCAACCCTAAGGGACTCACCAGCACAGATACGCAGTATTTT; CDR3 protein: CASNPKGLTSTDTQYF
J gene: TRBJ1-1; V gene: TRBV18; clone size: NA; D gene: NA; CDR3 length: 12; CDR3 DNA: TGTGCCAGCTCACCGGGACAAGAGGAAGCTTTCTTT; CDR3 protein: CASSPGQEEAFF
J gene: TRBJ1-2; V gene: TRBV7-2; clone size: NA; D gene: NA; CDR3 length: 12; CDR3 DNA: TGTGCCAGCGGCGGGGGGGGCTATGGCTACACCTTC; CDR3 protein: CASGGGGYGYTF
J gene: TRBJ2-3; V gene: TRBV2; clone size: NA; D gene: TRBD2; CDR3 length: 14; CDR3 DNA: TGTGCCAGCAGTGAAGCGGCTAGCGGGGGCCCGCAGTATTTT; CDR3 protein: CASSEAASGGPQYF
J gene: TRBJ2-3; V gene: TRBV7-7; clone size: NA; D gene: TRBD2; CDR3 length: 15; CDR3 DNA: TGTGCTAGCAGCTTTAGCGGGGGGTACACAGATACGCAGTATTTT; CDR3 protein: CASSFSGGYTDTQYF
J gene: TRBJ1-5; V gene: TRBV29-1; clone size: few; D gene: TRBD1; CDR3 length: 15; CDR3 DNA: TGCAGCGTTGCACAGGGGGCTGACTACAATCAGCCCCAGCATTTT; CDR3 protein: CSVAQGADYNQPQHF
J gene: TRBJ1-1; V gene: TRBV20-1; clone size: few; D gene: NA; CDR3 length: 11; CDR3 DNA: TGCAGTGCTAGAGGGGGGACAGAAGCTTTCTTT; CDR3 protein: CSARGGTEAFF
J gene: TRBJ1-2; V gene: TRBV30; clone size: many; D gene: TRBD1; CDR3 length: 13; CDR3 DNA: TGTGCCTGGAGTGAAGGGACAGCGGATCCCCCCACCTTC; CDR3 protein: CAWSEGTADPPTF
J gene: TRBJ1-1; V gene: TRBV5-1; clone size: NA; D gene: TRBD1; CDR3 length: 15; CDR3 DNA: TGCGCCAGCAGCTTCTCCGGGACAGGGGACACTGAAGCTTTCTTT; CDR3 protein: CASSFSGTGDTEAFF
J gene: TRBJ2-2; V gene: TRBV2; clone size: few; D gene: NA; CDR3 length: 14; CDR3 DNA: TGTGCCAGCAGCATTGACAGTACTTTCGGGGAGCTGTTTTTT; CDR3 protein: CASSIDSTFGELFF
J gene: TRBJ2-5; V gene: TRBV18; clone size: few; D gene: NA; CDR3 length: 14; CDR3 DNA: TGTGCCAGCTCACCACCGGGCGTAGGAGAGACCCAGTACTTC; CDR3 protein: CASSPPGVGETQYF
J gene: TRBJ1-2; V gene: TRBV7-2; clone size: many; D gene: TRBD1; CDR3 length: 14; CDR3 DNA: TGTGCCAGCAGCCAACGACAGGGGTTAGGTGGCTACACCTTC; CDR3 protein: CASSQRQGLGGYTF
J gene: TRBJ2-4; V gene: TRBV2; clone size: few; D gene: TRBD1; CDR3 length: 13; CDR3 DNA: TGTGCCAGCAGCCCGGGACAGCAAAACATTCAGTACTTC; CDR3 protein: CASSPGQQNIQYF
J gene: TRBJ2-2; V gene: TRBV7-9; clone size: NA; D gene: NA; CDR3 length: 17; CDR3 DNA: TGTGCCAGCAGCTTAGCCATCGGGACTTCGAACACCGGGGAGCTGTTTTTT; CDR3 protein: CASSLAIGTSNTGELFF
J gene: TRBJ1-2; V gene: TRBV30; clone size: few; D gene: NA; CDR3 length: 14; CDR3 DNA: TGTGCCTGGAGTGTACCCCACTCGGGCTATGGCTACACCTTC; CDR3 protein: CAWSVPHSGYGYTF
J gene: TRBJ1-1; V gene: TRBV7-2; clone size: NA; D gene: NA; CDR3 length: 13; CDR3 DNA: TGTGCCAGCAGAGAACAGTACAACACTGAAGCTTTCTTT; CDR3 protein: CASREQYNTEAFF
J gene: TRBJ2-7; V gene: TRBV11-2; clone size: NA; D gene: TRBD2; CDR3 length: 14; CDR3 DNA: TGTGCCAGCAGCTCAGAAGCGGGGGGGTACGAGCAGTACTTC; CDR3 protein: CASSSEAGGYEQYF
J gene: TRBJ2-1; V gene: TRBV28; clone size: few; D gene: TRBD2; CDR3 length: 14; CDR3 DNA: TGTGCCAGCAGTTCTGGTAGCGGGGGGGGTGAGCAGTTCTTC; CDR3 protein: CASSSGSGGGEQFF
J gene: TRBJ2-1; V gene: TRBV21-1; clone size: NA; D gene: NA; CDR3 length: 13; CDR3 DNA: TGTGCCAGAAGGCCAGAGAGGGGGTATGAGCAGTTCTTC; CDR3 protein: CARRPERGYEQFF
J gene: TRBJ1-1; V gene: TRBV7-6; clone size: NA; D gene: NA; CDR3 length: 13; CDR3 DNA: TGTGCCAGCAGCTTAGCCCTCACTACTGAAGCTTTCTTT; CDR3 protein: CASSLALTTEAFF
J gene: TRBJ2-1; V gene: TRBV30; clone size: NA; D gene: TRBD1; CDR3 length: 13; CDR3 DNA: TGTGGCTCGACAGGGGGCTCCTACAATGAGCAGTTCTTC; CDR3 protein: CGSTGGSYNEQFF
J gene: TRBJ2-1; V gene: TRBV30; clone size: NA; D gene: NA; CDR3 length: 15; CDR3 DNA: TGTGCCTGGAGTGGACCGGGGGGCCGTGCAGATGAGCAGTTCTTC; CDR3 protein: CAWSGPGGRADEQFF
J gene: TRBJ1-4; V gene: TRBV30; clone size: few; D gene: NA; CDR3 length: 12; CDR3 DNA: TGTGCCGCGGACTTGCGAATTGAAAAACTGTTTTTT; CDR3 protein: CAADLRIEKLFF
J gene: TRBJ2-5; V gene: TRBV5-4; clone size: NA; D gene: TRBD1; CDR3 length: 13; CDR3 DNA: TGTGCCAGCAGCGTCGACAGGGAACAGACCCAGTACTTC; CDR3 protein: CASSVDREQTQYF
J gene: TRBJ2-5; V gene: TRBV30; clone size: many; D gene: TRBD2; CDR3 length: 14; CDR3 DNA: TGTGCCTGGAGTCCCGGGACTACGGGGGAGACCCAGTACTTC; CDR3 protein: CAWSPGTTGETQYF
J gene: TRBJ2-7; V gene: TRBV27; clone size: NA; D gene: TRBD1; CDR3 length: 14; CDR3 DNA: TGTGCCAGCAGTGGACGGGACAGGGTTAGGGAGCAGTACTTC; CDR3 protein: CASSGRDRVREQYF
J gene: TRBJ2-1; V gene: TRBV19; clone size: NA; D gene: NA; CDR3 length: 14; CDR3 DNA: TGTGCCAGTAGTATGATGTCGGCCTACAATGAGCAGTTCTTC; CDR3 protein: CASSMMSAYNEQFF
J gene: TRBJ2-5; V gene: TRBV11-1; clone size: few; D gene: TRBD2; CDR3 length: 16; CDR3 DNA: TGTGCCAGCAGCTTATCTCCTAGCGGGGCCCGGGAGACCCAGTACTTC; CDR3 protein: CASSLSPSGARETQYF
J gene: TRBJ2-2; V gene: TRBV19; clone size: NA; D gene: TRBD2; CDR3 length: 15; CDR3 DNA: TGTGCCAGTAGTATTCGGCGGGGGACCACCGGGGAGCTGTTTTTT; CDR3 protein: CASSIRRGTTGELFF
J gene: TRBJ2-3; V gene: TRBV5-1; clone size: few; D gene: TRBD1; CDR3 length: 17; CDR3 DNA: TGCGCCAGCAGCTTCCTAGGGACAGGGGTCCCCACCGATACGCAGTATTTT; CDR3 protein: CASSFLGTGVPTDTQYF
J gene: TRBJ1-4; V gene: TRBV5-4; clone size: few; D gene: NA; CDR3 length: 14; CDR3 DNA: TGTGCCAGCAGCTTGGGGAGACCTAATGAAAAACTGTTTTTT; CDR3 protein: CASSLGRPNEKLFF
J gene: TRBJ2-7; V gene: TRBV14; clone size: NA; D gene: NA; CDR3 length: 11; CDR3 DNA: TGTGCCAGCAGCCTCGGCTACGAGCAGTACTTC; CDR3 protein: CASSLGYEQYF
J gene: TRBJ2-1; V gene: TRBV7-2; clone size: few; D gene: TRBD1; CDR3 length: 15; CDR3 DNA: TGTGCCAGCAGCTTAGGGACAGGGGATGGCAATGAGCAGTTCTTC; CDR3 protein: CASSLGTGDGNEQFF
J gene: TRBJ2-5; V gene: TRBV2; clone size: few; D gene: TRBD2; CDR3 length: 13; CDR3 DNA: TGTGCCAGCAGCTTTGGACTAGCGGAGACCCAGTACTTC; CDR3 protein: CASSFGLAETQYF
J gene: TRBJ1-5; V gene: TRBV11-2; clone size: few; D gene: NA; CDR3 length: 15; CDR3 DNA: TGTGCCAGCAGCTTAGGGAGGACCCTCAATCAGCCCCAGCATTTT; CDR3 protein: CASSLGRTLNQPQHF
J gene: TRBJ1-1; V gene: TRBV5-1; clone size: few; D gene: NA; CDR3 length: 15; CDR3 DNA: TGCGCCAGCAGCTTGGCGGGGGTCACCAACACTGAAGCTTTCTTT; CDR3 protein: CASSLAGVTNTEAFF
J gene: TRBJ1-2; V gene: TRBV4-3; clone size: many; D gene: NA; CDR3 length: 16; CDR3 DNA: TGCGCCAGCAGCCAAGATCGTAGCGGTCCGTATTATGGCTACACCTTC; CDR3 protein: CASSQDRSGPYYGYTF
J gene: TRBJ2-7; V gene: TRBV2; clone size: NA; D gene: NA; CDR3 length: 12; CDR3 DNA: TGTGCCAGTCGGAGAGGCTCCTACGAGCAGTACTTC; CDR3 protein: CASRRGSYEQYF
J gene: TRBJ1-6; V gene: TRBV7-9; clone size: NA; D gene: TRBD1; CDR3 length: 15; CDR3 DNA: TGTGCCACCCTAGACAGGGCCTATGAGAATTCACCCCTCCACTTT; CDR3 protein: CATLDRAYENSPLHF
J gene: TRBJ2-2; V gene: TRBV7-3; clone size: NA; D gene: NA; CDR3 length: 15; CDR3 DNA: TGTGCCAGCAGTCTGACACCCTCGAACACCGGGGAGCTGTTTTTT; CDR3 protein: CASSLTPSNTGELFF
J gene: TRBJ2-5; V gene: TRBV5-1; clone size: few; D gene: TRBD1; CDR3 length: 13; CDR3 DNA: TGCGCCAGCGATCCGGGACAGAAGGAGACCCAGTACTTC; CDR3 protein: CASDPGQKETQYF
J gene: TRBJ2-7; V gene: TRBV28; clone size: NA; D gene: NA; CDR3 length: 11; CDR3 DNA: TGTGCCAGCAGAGCTTCCTACGAGCAGTACTTC; CDR3 protein: CASRASYEQYF
J gene: TRBJ1-5; V gene: TRBV2; clone size: few; D gene: NA; CDR3 length: 13; CDR3 DNA: TGTGCCAGCAGTGAACAGTCCAATCAGCCCCAGCATTTT; CDR3 protein: CASSEQSNQPQHF
J gene: TRBJ1-6; V gene: TRBV6-5; clone size: NA; D gene: TRBD1; CDR3 length: 15; CDR3 DNA: TGTGCCAGCAGTTACTCGAAGGGACAGGGATTACCCCTCCACTTT; CDR3 protein: CASSYSKGQGLPLHF
J gene: TRBJ2-1; V gene: TRBV2; clone size: few; D gene: TRBD1; CDR3 length: 14; CDR3 DNA: TGTGCCAGCAGCGGACAGGGGGCCGGTAATGAGCAGTTCTTC; CDR3 protein: CASSGQGAGNEQFF
J gene: TRBJ1-5; V gene: TRBV5-4; clone size: few; D gene: NA; CDR3 length: 14; CDR3 DNA: TGTGCCAGCGCGAAGGAGTATAGCAATCAGCCCCAGCATTTT; CDR3 protein: CASAKEYSNQPQHF
J gene: TRBJ2-1; V gene: TRBV7-3; clone size: NA; D gene: TRBD2; CDR3 length: 16; CDR3 DNA: TGTGCCAGCAGCCGCTCTAGCGGGGGGATTCACAATGAGCAGTTCTTC; CDR3 protein: CASSRSSGGIHNEQFF
J gene: TRBJ1-1; V gene: TRBV5-1; clone size: few; D gene: NA; CDR3 length: 14; CDR3 DNA: TGCGCCAGCAGTCTGGCGGGAGGGCGGCCTGAAGCTTTCTTT; CDR3 protein: CASSLAGGRPEAFF
J gene: TRBJ1-5; V gene: TRBV6-5; clone size: few; D gene: TRBD1; CDR3 length: 13; CDR3 DNA: TGTGCCAGCAGGAGGACAGGGTATCAGCCCCAGCATTTT; CDR3 protein: CASRRTGYQPQHF
J gene: TRBJ2-7; V gene: TRBV19; clone size: NA; D gene: NA; CDR3 length: 15; CDR3 DNA: TGTGCCAGTAGTGCTCCCCGGGGGATAGACTACGAGCAGTACTTC; CDR3 protein: CASSAPRGIDYEQYF
J gene: TRBJ2-3; V gene: TRBV2; clone size: NA; D gene: TRBD2; CDR3 length: 19; CDR3 DNA: TGTGCCAGCAGGCCGGGACTAGCGGGGAACTCTATTAGCACAGATACGCAGTATTTT; CDR3 protein: CASRPGLAGNSISTDTQYF
J gene: TRBJ2-5; V gene: TRBV5-1; clone size: few; D gene: NA; CDR3 length: 12; CDR3 DNA: TGCGCCAGCAGCTTGGCCCTGGAGACCCAGTACTTC; CDR3 protein: CASSLALETQYF
J gene: TRBJ1-1; V gene: TRBV28; clone size: few; D gene: TRBD1; CDR3 length: 12; CDR3 DNA: TGTGCCAGCAGTTCAGGGGGCACTGAAGCTTTCTTT; CDR3 protein: CASSSGGTEAFF
J gene: TRBJ1-5; V gene: TRBV2; clone size: NA; D gene: TRBD1; CDR3 length: 14; CDR3 DNA: TGTGCCAGCACCTCGACAGGGGGTGATCAGCCCCAGCATTTT; CDR3 protein: CASTSTGGDQPQHF
J gene: TRBJ2-5; V gene: TRBV7-2; clone size: NA; D gene: NA; CDR3 length: 14; CDR3 DNA: TGTGCCAGCAGCTTAGTAACGGGGGTAGAGACCCAGTACTTC; CDR3 protein: CASSLVTGVETQYF
J gene: TRBJ2-7; V gene: TRBV9; clone size: few; D gene: NA; CDR3 length: 14; CDR3 DNA: TGTGCCAGCAGCCCAAACCCATGGGAGGCCGAGCAGTACTTC; CDR3 protein: CASSPNPWEAEQYF
J gene: TRBJ1-2; V gene: TRBV5-4; clone size: few; D gene: NA; CDR3 length: 16; CDR3 DNA: TGTGCCAGCAGCTTGGGTGGTGGCTCTGATAACTATGGCTACACCTTC; CDR3 protein: CASSLGGGSDNYGYTF
J gene: TRBJ2-1; V gene: TRBV11-1; clone size: few; D gene: TRBD1; CDR3 length: 16; CDR3 DNA: TGTGCCAGCAGCCCTCGGGACAGGTCAACCTACAATGAGCAGTTCTTC; CDR3 protein: CASSPRDRSTYNEQFF
J gene: TRBJ2-1; V gene: TRBV29-1; clone size: NA; D gene: TRBD2; CDR3 length: 15; CDR3 DNA: TGCAGCGTTGGCGGCGGGGGGCCGCCCTACAATGAGCAGTTCTTC; CDR3 protein: CSVGGGGPPYNEQFF